These 23 T cell receptor beta chains were sequenced from one sample in a study of blood T cell repertoires in COVID-19. Generated by immunoSEQ multiplex PCR, the TCRdb table keeps only in-frame clones and is missing some. The repertoire has approximately 230,000 clones, 86% of them found once; the top ten carry 2% to 2.5%. The sequencing input was peripheral blood. The receptors derive from a man younger than 40 who had recovered from COVID-19.

V gene TRBV5-1 combines with J gene TRBJ2-1; 8 nucleotides align to TRBD2. After removal of 3 bases from V and 2 bases from J, the junction contained 4 bases not matched to a gene. The CDR3 has 15 amino acids. CDR1 and CDR2 from the germline V gene are SGHRS and YFSETQ. The CDR3, as DNA: TGCGCCAGCAGCTGGACTAGCCGCGCCTACAATGAGCAGTTCTTC. Protein product: CASSWTSRAYNEQFF.

The rearrangement joins TRBV6-1 to TRBJ1-6; no firm D call. Germline CDR1 reads MNHNS; CDR2 reads SASEGT. V was shortened by 4 bases and J by 7 bases, with 20 bases between the two germline ends. CDR3 length: 17 amino acids. CDR3 nucleotide sequence: TGTGCCAGCAGTGCCCAATTGTCGGCAGGAGGGAATTCACCCCTCCACTTT. Protein product: CASSAQLSAGGNSPLHF.

V and J are TRBV27 and TRBJ1-5, with TRBD1 identical over 8 bases. Trimming at V came to 5 bases and at J to 7 bases, leaving 10 bases not matched to a gene. There are 15 residues in the CDR3. Germline V gene sequence: CDR1 MNHEY, CDR2 SMNVEV (reference sequence). The CDR3 reads CASSPTNRGDQPQHF. The CDR3 coding sequence is TGTGCCAGCAGTCCGACAAACAGGGGGGACCAGCCCCAGCATTTT.

V usage is TRBV6-5 and J usage is TRBJ1-1; weak D call: TRBD1 (6 bases). The CDR3 runs 14 residues. V dropped 8 bases and J dropped 7 bases, with 20 bases sitting between them. Germline V gene sequence: CDR1 MNHEY, CDR2 SVGAGI. This CDR3 is CASRQDYRDGEAFF. The CDR3 nucleotides read TGTGCCAGCCGGCAAGATTACAGGGACGGTGAAGCTTTCTTT.

This clone has only a few counts. The chain has TRBV5-4 and TRBJ1-2; no clear D. V was pared by 0 bases and J by 6 bases, with 9 bases between. This CDR3 contains 13 residues. Looked up from germline, CDR1 is SGHNT and CDR2 is YYREEE (reference sequence). In DNA, the CDR3 is TGTGCCAGCAGCTTGGTACCCGGGGATGGCTACACCTTC. Its protein is CASSLVPGDGYTF.

The gene calls are TRBV4-1 and TRBJ2-1; D is unclear. The germline V and J ends were trimmed by 1 base and 5 bases, with 9 bases remaining between them. Germline CDR1 MGHRA, CDR2 YSYEKL. The CDR3 sequence is 14 residues long. CDR3 bases: TGCGCCAGCAGCCAAGCGCGGATCGACAATGAGCAGTTCTTC. This translates into CASSQARIDNEQFF.

This clone was seen only once. The chain employs TRBV16 and TRBJ1-2; 8 bases line up with TRBD1. Germline V lookup: CDR1 KGHSY, CDR2 FQNENV. Trimming at V came to 4 bases and at J to 6 bases, leaving 13 bases not matched to a gene. The CDR3 runs 16 residues. As DNA, the CDR3 is TGTGCCAGCAGCCTCAATCTCGGCAGGGGGCTGGATGGCTACACCTTC. This gives the protein CASSLNLGRGLDGYTF.

The chain has TRBV10-2 and TRBJ1-1; tentative D call: TRBD1 (6 bases). Germline CDR1 reads WSHSY; CDR2 reads SAAADI. This CDR3 has 14 amino acids. Trimming removed 7 bases from V and 0 bases from J, with 12 bases in between. CDR3 sequence: CASTMTGLNTEAFF. CDR3 nucleotide sequence: TGCGCCAGCACCATGACAGGCCTGAACACTGAAGCTTTCTTT.

This clone showed up just a few times. The chain uses TRBV19 and TRBJ1-2; no clear D gene. V was pared by 8 bases and J by 2 bases, with 12 bases between. The germline CDR1 and CDR2 sequences are LNHDA and SQIVND (reference sequence). CDR3 length: 13 residues. CDR3 sequence reads: CASSDGKNYGYTF. CDR3 nucleotide sequence: TGTGCCAGTTCGGACGGGAAGAACTATGGCTACACCTTC.

The rearrangement links TRBV28 to TRBJ2-5; no definite D call. Trimming shortened V by 2 bases and J by 3 bases, and 4 bases separated the two germline ends. This CDR3 is built from 12 residues. CDR1 is MDHEN, CDR2 SYDVKM, per germline. CDR3 nucleotides: TGTGCCAGCAGTTTAAGAGAAGAGACCCAGTACTTC. It specifies CASSLREETQYF.

This clone has only a few counts. The chain employs TRBV7-9 and TRBJ1-1, with D possibly being TRBD1 (6 bases). This CDR3 has 15 residues. V shed 3 bases and J shed 0 bases, with 11 bases lying between them. Germline V gene lookup returns CDR1 SEHNR and CDR2 FQNEAQ (reference sequence). This chain's CDR3 is CASSLGAGMNTEAFF. CDR3 bases: TGTGCCAGCAGCTTGGGGGCAGGCATGAACACTGAAGCTTTCTTT.

The chain recombines TRBV11-2 with TRBJ2-2; D gene ambiguous. Germline CDR1 reads SGHAT; CDR2 reads FQNNGV. This CDR3 comprises 15 residues. The V end lost 1 base, the J end lost 0 bases, and 6 bases lay between the germline ends. This CDR3 is CASSLGLANTGELFF. CDR3 DNA sequence: TGTGCCAGCAGCTTAGGGCTTGCGAACACCGGGGAGCTGTTTTTT.

V gene TRBV5-1 combines with J gene TRBJ2-3; unclear D gene. V dropped 2 bases and J dropped 2 bases, with 15 bases sitting between them. Germline CDR1 SGHRS, CDR2 YFSETQ. The CDR3 length is 16 residues. CDR3 DNA sequence: TGCGCCAGCAGCTTAGCAGGCGCCCCCGACACAGATACGCAGTATTTT. Its protein is CASSLAGAPDTDTQYF.

V and J are TRBV11-2 and TRBJ2-3; a weak D match, TRBD1 (7 bases). In germline, CDR1 is SGHAT, CDR2 FQNNGV. The V end was cut by 4 bases, the J end by 8 bases, with 10 bases between. This CDR3 contains 12 residues. The CDR3 reads CASSSGGGTQYF. The CDR3 region has the DNA TGTGCCAGCAGCTCAGGGGGAGGTACGCAGTATTTT.

The rearrangement links TRBV7-2 to TRBJ2-7; D is possibly TRBD2 (6 bases). The V end lost 8 bases, the J end lost 0 bases, and 20 bases lay between the germline ends. Germline V gene lookup returns CDR1 SGHTA and CDR2 FQGNSA. The CDR3 is 16 amino acids. In DNA, the CDR3 is TGTGCCAGCGGTCGACTAGGTCCGTTAAACTCCTACGAGCAGTACTTC. Translating it yields CASGRLGPLNSYEQYF.

V usage is TRBV2 and J usage is TRBJ2-7; D is possibly TRBD2 (6 bases). The CDR3 covers 13 residues. The V end lost 10 bases, the J end lost 2 bases, and 15 bases lay between the germline ends. CDR1 is SNHLY, CDR2 FYNNEI, per germline. The CDR3 loop is CATLAAYPYEQYF. CDR3 nucleotides: TGTGCCACGTTAGCGGCGTACCCCTACGAGCAGTACTTC. Full variable domain (rest looked up from reference TRBV2 and TRBJ2-7): EPEVTQTPSHQVTQMGQEVILRCVPISNHLYFYWYRQILGQKVEFLVSFYNNEISEKSEIFDDQFSVERPDGSNFTLKIRSTKLEDSAMYFCATLAAYPYEQYFGPGTRLTVT.

The V and J genes are TRBV19 and TRBJ2-7, with D unclear. The V gene lost 5 bases and the J gene lost 0 bases, with 14 bases spanning the gap. Germline values: CDR1 LNHDA, CDR2 SQIVND (reference sequence). The CDR3 spans 15 residues. CDR3 nucleotide sequence: TGTGCCAGTAGTCCGAGGAGCGAAAGCTCCTACGAGCAGTACTTC. This encodes CASSPRSESSYEQYF.

The CDR3 protein is CATSSDYRAINYGYTF. The DNA of the CDR3 is TGTGCCACCAGCAGTGATTACAGGGCCATTAACTATGGCTACACCTTC. This chain joins TRBV15 and TRBJ1-2; D is possibly TRBD1 (6 bases). CDR3 length equals 16 residues. V dropped 3 bases and J dropped 1 base, with 15 bases sitting between them. CDR1 is LNHNV and CDR2 is YYDKDF in the germline V gene (reference sequence).

The chain is built from TRBV5-1 and TRBJ2-3; 14 bases align to TRBD2. Germline assignment: CDR1 SGHRS and CDR2 YFSETQ. CDR3 length equals 19 residues. Trimming at V came to 4 bases and at J to 2 bases, leaving 12 bases not matched to a gene. The CDR3 bases are TGCGCCAGCAGCCCGGGACTAGCGGGGGCGGGATCTTTCACAGATACGCAGTATTTT. This sequence encodes CASSPGLAGAGSFTDTQYF. Full variable domain (remainder filled in from reference TRBV5-1 and TRBJ2-3): KAGVTQTPRYLIKTRGQQVTLSCSPISGHRSVSWYQQTPGQGLQFLFEYFSETQRNKGNFPGRFSGRQFSNSRSEMNVSTLELGDSALYLCASSPGLAGAGSFTDTQYFGPGTRLTVL.

The chain is built from TRBV19 and TRBJ1-6, with 7 positions matching TRBD1. Germline V gives CDR1 LNHDA, CDR2 SQIVND (reference sequence). V dropped 3 bases and J dropped 9; count of bases not matched to a gene: 14. This CDR3 is 17 amino acids long. The DNA for the CDR3 is TGTGCCAGTAGTATCCAGACGGCCAGGGGGATGATTTCACCCCTCCACTTT. This sequence encodes CASSIQTARGMISPLHF.

This rearrangement joins TRBV13 to TRBJ1-4; possibly TRBD1 for D (6 bases). This CDR3 spans 16 amino acids. The germline V gene encodes CDR1 PRHDT and CDR2 FYEKMQ (reference sequence). Between the trimmed V and J ends, which lost 3 bases and 4 bases, there was a span of 15 bases. CDR3 region: CASSFRQDPYNEKLFF. The CDR3 coding sequence is TGTGCCAGCAGCTTTCGACAGGACCCTTATAATGAAAAACTGTTTTTT.

The rearrangement links TRBV27 to TRBJ1-5, with a possible D match to TRBD1 (5 bases). The CDR3 extends over 18 amino acids. Trimming removed 4 bases from V and 0 bases from J, with 19 bases in between. Germline V gene lookup returns CDR1 MNHEY and CDR2 SMNVEV (reference sequence). CDR3: CASSSRGGDSHSNQPQHF. The CDR3, as DNA: TGTGCCAGCAGTTCAAGGGGCGGGGACTCACATAGCAATCAGCCCCAGCATTTT.

The rearrangement uses TRBV6-4 and TRBJ1-1; 9 bases are shared with TRBD1. The germline gives CDR1 MRHNA, CDR2 SNTAGT. Germline trimming cut 6 bases from V and 5 bases from J; bases unmatched to any gene: 10. The CDR3 is made up of 15 amino acids. CDR3 sequence reads: CASSGKDRGETEAFF. In DNA, the CDR3 is TGTGCCAGCAGCGGGAAGGACAGGGGAGAAACTGAAGCTTTCTTT.